These 17 T cell receptor beta chains came from one sample sequenced in a study of OX40 agonist ivuxolimab in advanced cancers. Libraries were prepared by immunoSEQ multiplex PCR; TCRdb keeps only in-frame clonotypes and omits some of them. The sample yields tens of thousands of clones, about 80% seen once. The sample consisted of CD4+ or CD8+ T cells sorted from blood, taken in a trial of the OX40 agonist ivuxolimab. These TCRs come from an adult with an advanced solid tumor such as melanoma, head and neck, liver or kidney cancer.

CDR3 amino acids: CASGLDTGPGQPQHF. DNA for the CDR3: TGTGCTAGTGGTTTGGACACAGGCCCAGGACAGCCCCAGCATTTT. The chain carries TRBV12-5 and TRBJ1-5; D possibly corresponds to TRBD1 (5 bases). The germline gives CDR1 LGHNT, CDR2 FRNRAP. V was clipped by 1 base and J by 7 bases, with 14 bases between them. The CDR3 has 15 amino acids.

The chain couples TRBV7-2 to TRBJ1-2, with D perhaps matching TRBD1 (5 bases). The CDR3 has 15 amino acids. Germline CDR1 and CDR2: SGHTA and FQGNSA. Trimming stripped 3 bases from V and 4 bases from J, with 15 bases between. CDR3 loop: CASSFRQPYVYGYTF. The CDR3 DNA reads TGTGCCAGCAGCTTTAGACAGCCTTATGTCTATGGCTACACCTTC.

The CDR3 nucleotides read TGTGCCAGTAGTACCGACAGGGCGAACCAAGAGACCCAGTACTTC. Amino acids: CASSTDRANQETQYF. The chain employs TRBV19 and TRBJ2-5, with TRBD1 matching 7 bases. The CDR3 totals 15 residues. Germline lookup yields CDR1 LNHDA and CDR2 SQIVND (reference sequence). After removal of 4 bases from V and 0 bases from J, the junction contained 5 bases not matched to a gene. Looking up the rest from reference TRBV19 and TRBJ2-5 gives the full variable domain: DGGITQSPKYLFRKEGQNVTLSCEQNLNHDAMYWYRQDPGQGLRLIYYSQIVNDFQKGDIAEGYSVSREKKESFPLTVTSAQKNPTAFYLCASSTDRANQETQYFGPGTRLLVL.

The chain joins TRBV19 to TRBJ2-7; D not resolved. The germline V and J ends were trimmed by 5 bases and 2 bases, with 10 bases remaining between them. The CDR3 sequence is 13 residues long. The germline CDR1 and CDR2 sequences are LNHDA and SQIVND (reference sequence). The CDR3 coding sequence is TGTGCCAGTAGTCCACAGCCACCCTACGAGCAGTACTTC. Residues: CASSPQPPYEQYF.

Here the CDR3 DNA reads TGTGCCAGCAGTTATCTCGGGGGCCCGTCAGATACGCAGTATTTT. It encodes CASSYLGGPSDTQYF. The rearrangement uses TRBV6-9 and TRBJ2-3, with D perhaps being TRBD1 or TRBD2 (6 bases each). This CDR3 is 15 amino acids long. The germline V gene has CDR1 MNHGY and CDR2 SVAAGI. V was cut by 2 bases and J by 4 bases, with 13 bases left in between.

This clone is classed as medium-sized. The genes are TRBV18 and TRBJ2-2; TRBD2 aligns across 8 bases. V gave up 3 bases and J gave up 3 bases; unmatched junction bases: 9. CDR1 is KGHSH, CDR2 LQKENI, per germline. The CDR3 runs to 17 residues. CDR3 sequence: CASSPLSSGKYTGELFF. In DNA form, the CDR3 reads TGTGCCAGCTCACCTTTGAGTAGCGGGAAATACACCGGGGAGCTGTTTTTT.

This clone appeared a few times. The J gene is TRBJ2-1, the V gene TRBV2; tentatively, D is TRBD2 (6 bases). V was shortened by 6 bases and J by 1 base, with 10 bases between the two germline ends. Germline CDR1 is SNHLY and CDR2 is FYNNEI. CDR3 length: 14 residues. The CDR3 DNA is TGTGCCAGCAGGCCGGGAGCGTCCTACAATGAGCAGTTCTTC. Encoded protein: CASRPGASYNEQFF.

This sequence joins TRBV9 and TRBJ1-4; no reliable D call. The ends were cut back, 2 bases at V and 7 bases at J, with 12 bases in the middle. This CDR3 contains 14 residues. Germline V lookup: CDR1 SGDLS, CDR2 YYNGEE. Here the CDR3 DNA reads TGTGCCAGCAGCGTTCTCGCTTTAGGTGAAAAACTGTTTTTT. Its protein product is CASSVLALGEKLFF.

For this clone: Compared with germline, one end of the junction differs, possibly owing to a read error. The same CDR3 can be traced to other DNA sequences in this sample. CDR3 region: CATFSGELFF. The CDR3 DNA is TGCGCCACCTTCTCCGGGGAGCTGTTTTTT. The chain employs TRBV28 and TRBJ2-2; no firm D call. Per germline, CDR1 MDHEN and CDR2 SYDVKM. This CDR3 region has 10 residues.

The chain couples TRBV10-3 to TRBJ2-7, with 7 positions matching TRBD2. J was trimmed by 3 bases and V by 4 bases; bases with no gene match: 3. The CDR3 has 13 residues. CDR1 is ENHRY, CDR2 SYGVKD, per germline. In nucleotides, the CDR3 is TGTGCCATCAGTGTTACGGGGGGCTACGAGCAGTACTTC. This translates into CAISVTGGYEQYF.

The chain recombines TRBV11-2 with TRBJ1-2; no clear D. CDR1 is SGHAT, CDR2 FQNNGV, per germline. V shed 4 bases and J shed 0 bases, with 9 bases lying between them. The CDR3 sequence is 14 residues long. The CDR3 nucleotides read TGTGCCAGCAGCTCCGACACAACTAACTATGGCTACACCTTC. It encodes CASSSDTTNYGYTF.

The chain links TRBV2 to TRBJ1-1; tentative D call: TRBD1 (5 bases). In germline, CDR1 is SNHLY, CDR2 FYNNEI. This CDR3 region has 15 residues. Trimming removed 1 base from V and 5 bases from J, with 14 bases in between. The CDR3 nucleotides read TGTGCCAGCAGTGAAGAGGGGTGGGGTTTTACTGAAGCTTTCTTT. This gives the protein CASSEEGWGFTEAFF.

The rearrangement joins TRBV27 to TRBJ2-7; 7 bases map to TRBD1. The V segment lost 3 bases and the J segment 2 bases; nucleotides outside the gene matches: 13. The germline V gene has CDR1 MNHEY and CDR2 SMNVEV (reference sequence). This CDR3 contains 17 residues. CDR3 nucleotides: TGTGCCAGCAGTTTTTCCATTCAGGGGGATTTGGCCTACGAGCAGTACTTC. It encodes CASSFSIQGDLAYEQYF.

V is TRBV19 and J is TRBJ2-2; D unresolved. V lost 11 bases to trimming and J lost 0 bases, with 10 bases between them. Germline V gene lookup returns CDR1 LNHDA and CDR2 SQIVND (reference sequence). The CDR3 is made up of 13 amino acids. CDR3 bases: TGTGCCTCAGCGAACCCGAACACCGGGGAGCTGTTTTTT. Amino acids: CASANPNTGELFF.

The chain links TRBV11-2 to TRBJ2-5; D is unclear. The germline V gene encodes CDR1 SGHAT and CDR2 FQNNGV. The V gene lost 1 base and the J gene lost 1 base, with 4 bases spanning the gap. The CDR3 sequence is 13 residues long. CDR3 protein: CASSLGFQETQYF. CDR3 coding DNA: TGTGCCAGCAGCTTAGGGTTCCAAGAGACCCAGTACTTC.

V gene TRBV5-1 combines with J gene TRBJ2-1; D gene ambiguous. V lost 4 bases and J 0 bases, leaving 17 bases between the germline ends. Germline V gene sequence: CDR1 SGHRS, CDR2 YFSETQ. This CDR3 spans 17 amino acids. The CDR3 DNA reads TGCGCCAGCAGCCTAGGAAGGGTCCAACTCTCCTACAATGAGCAGTTCTTC. Translated, it gives CASSLGRVQLSYNEQFF.

In its sample, this clone was seen once. At one of its ends the junction is not consistent with the germline gene, which may arise from a read error. The gene calls are TRBV7-6 and TRBJ2-5; unclear D gene. The end of the DNA aligns better with TRBJ2-7, so the J call may be wrong. The CDR3 runs to 12 residues. The germline V gene encodes CDR1 SGHVS and CDR2 FNYEAQ. The CDR3 region has the DNA TGTGCCAGCAGCTTAGTTTCCTCCGAGCAGTACTTC. As protein: CASSLVSSEQYF.